These T cell receptor beta chains were read from a single sample in a study of blood T cell repertoires in COVID-19. Here immunoSEQ multiplex PCR was the method, and the copy in TCRdb shows in-frame clones only, minus some. The top ten clones hold roughly 5.1% of a sample with about 190,000 clones, roughly 80% of them seen once. Sequenced: peripheral blood. Receptor source: a woman in her twenties or thirties with acute or convalescent COVID-19. CDR3s include the opening cysteine and the closing phenylalanine or tryptophan. Each record gives: J gene, V gene, D gene, CDR3 protein, CDR3 DNA. D genes are given only for firm matches.

>TRBJ1-1|TRBV30|TRBD1
CASRQGLWGDTEAFF
TGTGCCTCACGACAGGGGTTGTGGGGGGACACTGAAGCTTTCTTT
>TRBJ1-1|TRBV25-1|-
CASLAGIETEAFF
TGTGCCAGCTTGGCAGGGATCGAAACTGAAGCTTTCTTT
>TRBJ1-2|TRBV28|TRBD1
CASSPQGTGRNYGYTF
TGTGCCAGCAGTCCACAGGGGACGGGAAGGAACTATGGCTACACCTTC
>TRBJ2-3|TRBV7-3|-
CASSCPKTDAGTDTQYF
TGTGCCAGCAGCTGTCCTAAGACGGATGCGGGCACAGATACGCAGTATTTT
>TRBJ1-6|TRBV27|TRBD1
CASSSTRQGKSSPLHF
TGTGCCAGCAGTTCGACTCGACAGGGGAAGAGTTCACCCCTCCACTTT
>TRBJ2-5|TRBV11-1|-
CASSLEQLKEPQYF
TGTGCCAGCAGCTTAGAACAGTTAAAAGAGCCCCAGTACTTC
>TRBJ1-5|TRBV24-1|-
CATTRGRVTVEPQHF
TGTGCCACCACTAGGGGTCGCGTGACGGTCGAGCCCCAGCATTTT
>TRBJ1-1|TRBV11-2|TRBD1
CASSLAGQGSTEAFF
TGTGCCAGCAGCTTAGCTGGACAGGGATCCACTGAAGCTTTCTTT
>TRBJ1-6|TRBV30|TRBD1
CAWSPGTGLSPLHF
TGTGCCTGGAGCCCCGGGACAGGGCTTTCACCCCTCCACTTT
>TRBJ2-6|TRBV30|-
CAGLLRSGANVLTF
TGTGCGGGGCTGCTGAGGTCTGGGGCCAACGTCCTGACTTTC
>TRBJ1-1|TRBV19|-
CASSFLTGNTEAFF
TGTGCCAGTAGCTTCCTGACAGGGAACACTGAAGCTTTCTTT